The rows below give T cell receptor beta chains drawn from one sample of a study of T cells in Graves' hyperthyroidism and ophthalmopathy. Using its own MiXCR run on the multiplex PCR reads, TCRdb lists one record per CDR3 protein. The table has 350,000 or so distinct CDR3 sequences, 18% seen once. Sequencing was done on a sample of blood. These receptors all come from a woman in her fifties or sixties with Graves' hyperthyroidism. Both conserved end residues are trimmed from each CDR3. Each record gives: V gene, clone size, CDR3 length, CDR3 protein. Where a row states a size, it is once, few, many or the class of an expanded clone; other rows omit it.

v_gene: TRBV20-1; abundance: few; len: 12; CDR3aa: SASGTANLNEQF
v_gene: TRBV2; abundance: -; len: 13; CDR3aa: ASFGLAQESDTQY
v_gene: TRBV2; abundance: many; len: 13; CDR3aa: ASRTGLAGYNEQF
v_gene: TRBV5-5; abundance: -; len: 14; CDR3aa: ASSGPGTSGWETQY
v_gene: TRBV20-1; abundance: many; len: 14; CDR3aa: SARLSGEGAETEAF
v_gene: TRBV5-1; abundance: -; len: 12; CDR3aa: ASSFGTGSEKLF
v_gene: TRBV3-1; abundance: -; len: 12; CDR3aa: ASSQEVNTGELF
v_gene: TRBV9; abundance: -; len: 12; CDR3aa: ASSVGYRDYGYT
v_gene: TRBV11-1; abundance: many; len: 13; CDR3aa: ASSETQGSGETQY
v_gene: TRBV28; abundance: -; len: 12; CDR3aa: ASSLTSLPDTQY
v_gene: TRBV5-5; abundance: -; len: 13; CDR3aa: ASSPSDRVGSPLH
v_gene: TRBV25-1; abundance: -; len: 10; CDR3aa: ASSEQGHEQF
v_gene: TRBV20-1; abundance: many; len: 12; CDR3aa: SARTGTGDTEAF
v_gene: TRBV9; abundance: -; len: 13; CDR3aa: ASSVLAAATGELF
v_gene: TRBV20-1; abundance: many; len: 12; CDR3aa: SAPTSGGRETQY
v_gene: TRBV18; abundance: many; len: 13; CDR3aa: ASSPDTETQETQY
v_gene: TRBV19; abundance: few; len: 12; CDR3aa: ASKTGFGTGELF
v_gene: TRBV19; abundance: -; len: 15; CDR3aa: ATSSWGAPLPGNTIY
v_gene: TRBV12-3/TRBV12-4; abundance: many; len: 11; CDR3aa: ASSRTDLQGYT
v_gene: TRBV5-1; abundance: -; len: 13; CDR3aa: ASSVGGGSLETQY
v_gene: TRBV13; abundance: few; len: 11; CDR3aa: ASSSGRANEQF
v_gene: TRBV20-1; abundance: -; len: 12; CDR3aa: SASRLGFQLEQY